This TCR beta chain was sequenced in a study of tumor-infiltrating lymphocytes in localized non-small cell lung cancer. Study-level background: The cohort mixed smokers and never-smokers, several histologies, and some post-neoadjuvant-chemotherapy samples. Study-wide results and limits: TCRbeta sequencing showed higher T cell infiltration in tumors than uninvolved lung. Technical variation could not be separated from intratumor heterogeneity here.

Trimming shortened V by 5 bases and J by 6 bases, and 18 bases separated the two germline ends. Germline-derived CDR1 and CDR2 are SGHRS and YFSETQ. The CDR3 length is 14 residues. Sequenced by immunoSEQ multiplex PCR; TCRdb stores in-frame clones only, minus some. The sample yields about 1,600 clones, approximately 37% seen once. With regard to this clone: Its antigen is not identified.

V usage is TRBV5-1 and J usage is TRBJ2-7, with D maybe TRBD1 (6 bases). The sequencing sample was made of uninvolved lung tissue not adjacent to the tumor. The origin of this receptor is a human donor with non-small cell lung cancer. The DNA for the CDR3 is TGCGCCAGCAGTTACCAACAGGGTTCTGGCGAGCAGTACTTC. Translation gives CASSYQQGSGEQYF. Complete variable domain (other parts from reference TRBV5-1 and TRBJ2-7): KAGVTQTPRYLIKTRGQQVTLSCSPISGHRSVSWYQQTPGQGLQFLFEYFSETQRNKGNFPGRFSGRQFSNSRSEMNVSTLELGDSALYLCASSYQQGSGEQYFGPGTRLTVT.